A single sample gave rise to the 30 T cell receptor beta chains below, sequenced in a study of blood T cell repertoires in COVID-19. Here immunoSEQ multiplex PCR was the method, and the copy in TCRdb shows in-frame clones only, minus some. The sample lists around 100,000 clones; around nine tenths were seen once. Material: peripheral blood. The receptors were sampled from a man aged 50-59 years in a cohort sampled during active COVID-19.

This clone occurred a few times. This chain uses TRBV7-8 with TRBJ1-5; a possible D gene is TRBD1 (5 bases). This CDR3 is built from 14 residues. The V end lost 5 bases, the J end lost 0 bases, and 8 bases lay between the germline ends. Per the germline V gene, CDR1 is SGHVS and CDR2 is FQNEAQ. The CDR3 sequence is CASSADSSNQPQHF. In DNA form, the CDR3 reads TGTGCCAGCAGCGCAGACAGTAGCAATCAGCCCCAGCATTTT.

The chain recombines TRBV6-1 with TRBJ2-3; 12 bases fit TRBD2. CDR1 and CDR2 from the germline V gene are MNHNS and SASEGT. This CDR3 contains 16 residues. V lost 2 bases to trimming and J lost 2 bases; unmatched junction nucleotides: 2. CDR3 sequence: CASSETSGGYTDTQYF. CDR3 in DNA: TGTGCCAGCAGTGAAACTAGCGGGGGGTACACAGATACGCAGTATTTT.

This sequence joins TRBV20-1 and TRBJ2-1; TRBD2 is a possible D gene (6 bases). V was pared by 6 bases and J by 10 bases, with 10 bases between. This CDR3 comprises 10 residues. Germline loops: CDR1 DFQATT, CDR2 SNEGSKA (reference sequence). For the CDR3, the DNA is TGCAGTGCGGGGGGAAACGAGCAGTTCTTC. This codes for CSAGGNEQFF.

The chain carries TRBV11-3 and TRBJ2-5; TRBD2 matches 8 bases. CDR1 SGHNT and CDR2 YENEEA come from the germline V gene. The J segment lost 5 bases and the V segment lost 1 base, leaving 6 bases of the junction unmatched. The CDR3 is 15 amino acids. The CDR3: CASSLAAGGLETQYF. CDR3 DNA sequence: TGTGCCAGCAGCTTAGCCGCGGGGGGTTTGGAGACCCAGTACTTC.

The chain is built from TRBV4-3 and TRBJ2-5; 8 bases match TRBD2. The CDR3 is 15 amino acids. With V trimmed by 1 base and J by 2 bases, 3 bases remained unmatched. In germline, CDR1 is LGHNA, CDR2 YSLEER. The CDR3 protein is CASSQGIAGQETQYF. CDR3 sequence (DNA): TGCGCCAGCAGCCAAGGGATAGCGGGACAAGAGACCCAGTACTTC.

This clone was detected only once. The V and J genes are TRBV7-9 and TRBJ1-1; D is unresolved. Trimming removed 1 base at V and 3 bases at J, with 12 bases between. Germline V lookup: CDR1 SEHNR, CDR2 FQNEAQ (reference sequence). The CDR3 extends over 15 amino acids. In nucleotides, the CDR3 is TGTGCCAGCAGCTTAGAAGCCGGGTGGGACACTGAAGCTTTCTTT. Protein product: CASSLEAGWDTEAFF.

V and J are TRBV7-8 and TRBJ2-1, with D maybe TRBD1 (6 bases). Deletions cut 8 bases from V and 1 base from J, with 15 bases between. Per germline, CDR1 SGHVS and CDR2 FQNEAQ. The CDR3 totals 15 residues. CDR3 DNA: TGTGCCAGCGGATTCGCAGGGACATCCTACAATGAGCAGTTCTTC. Its translation is CASGFAGTSYNEQFF.

The chain couples TRBV5-6 to TRBJ2-5; D is possibly TRBD2 (6 bases). Trimming took off 3 bases at V and 1 base at J, with 19 bases between the two ends. This CDR3 is built from 17 residues. Germline values: CDR1 SGHDT, CDR2 YYEEEE. This CDR3 reads CASSSVWRETTQETQYF. CDR3 sequence (DNA): TGTGCCAGCAGCTCTGTGTGGAGGGAGACGACCCAAGAGACCCAGTACTTC.

This rearrangement joins TRBV2 to TRBJ1-6; weak D call: TRBD1 (5 bases). Germline V gives CDR1 SNHLY, CDR2 FYNNEI. The ends were cut back, 7 bases at V and 2 bases at J, with 6 bases in the middle. This CDR3 region has 13 residues. Written as DNA, the CDR3 is TGTGCCAGCACAGGGACCTATAATTCACCCCTCCACTTT. It encodes CASTGTYNSPLHF. Complete variable domain (other parts from reference TRBV2 and TRBJ1-6): EPEVTQTPSHQVTQMGQEVILRCVPISNHLYFYWYRQILGQKVEFLVSFYNNEISEKSEIFDDQFSVERPDGSNFTLKIRSTKLEDSAMYFCASTGTYNSPLHFGNGTRLTVT.

CDR3 sequence (DNA): TGTGCCAGCAAAGGAACGGTAGCGGGGGGGCGGGTACGAGAGACCCAGTACTTC. As protein: CASKGTVAGGRVRETQYF. The V and J genes are TRBV28 and TRBJ2-5; 11 nucleotides align to TRBD2. Per the germline V gene, CDR1 is MDHEN and CDR2 is SYDVKM. CDR3 size: 18 residues. The junction had 17 bases not matched to a gene; V was cut back by 7 bases and J by 4 bases.

The V gene is TRBV29-1, the J gene TRBJ1-3, with D possibly TRBD1 on 5 matching bases. Germline V gene data show CDR1 as SQVTM and CDR2 as ANQGSEA. V lost 5 bases, J lost 9 bases, and 23 bases lay in between. The CDR3 covers 15 residues. CDR3 nucleotides: TGCAGCGTTAAAACTCAGGACACGGCGTTGGGCACCATATATTTT. Translating it yields CSVKTQDTALGTIYF.

The V and J genes are TRBV29-1 and TRBJ2-3; maybe TRBD2 (6 bases). The V end was cut by 3 bases, the J end by 6 bases, with 19 bases between. There are 15 residues in the CDR3. Germline V gives CDR1 SQVTM, CDR2 ANQGSEA. The CDR3 DNA is TGCAGCGTTGATATCGGACGGGGGTTATCGGATACGCAGTATTTT. Translated, it gives CSVDIGRGLSDTQYF.

V usage is TRBV27 and J usage is TRBJ2-7; 10 bases fit TRBD2. The V gene end was trimmed by 6 bases and the J gene end by 0 bases; junction bases not matched to a gene: 5. The germline gives CDR1 MNHEY, CDR2 SMNVEV (reference sequence). The CDR3 has 15 amino acids. The CDR3 DNA reads as TGTGCCAGCAGGCCTAGCGGGGGTAACTCCTACGAGCAGTACTTC. Translation: CASRPSGGNSYEQYF.

The chain recombines TRBV6-5 with TRBJ1-5, with D unresolved. The germline gives CDR1 MNHEY, CDR2 SVGAGI. V lost 5 bases to trimming and J lost 9 bases, with 17 bases between them. The CDR3 is made up of 14 amino acids. DNA of the CDR3: TGTGCCAGCAGTACGACTGCTATGGGTGGGCCCCAGCATTTT. Translated: CASSTTAMGGPQHF.

V usage is TRBV6-5 and J usage is TRBJ2-3; 9 bases map to TRBD1. The CDR3 length is 14 residues. Germline V gene lookup returns CDR1 MNHEY and CDR2 SVGAGI. V shed 5 bases, J shed 4 bases, and the junction held 4 bases outside the gene matches. The CDR3 reads CASSLDRGADTQYF. The CDR3 DNA reads TGTGCCAGCAGTCTTGACAGGGGGGCAGATACGCAGTATTTT.

V gene TRBV19 combines with J gene TRBJ2-3; 11 positions match TRBD1. CDR1 and CDR2 from the germline V gene are LNHDA and SQIVND (reference sequence). CDR3 length: 15 residues. V lost 5 bases to trimming and J lost 5 bases; unmatched junction nucleotides: 6. The CDR3 DNA sequence: TGTGCCAGTAGTCCGGGGACAGGGGGAGGAGATACGCAGTATTTT. This codes for CASSPGTGGGDTQYF.

This rearrangement joins TRBV4-1 to TRBJ1-3; possible D gene TRBD1, 5 bases. The length of the CDR3 is 15 residues. Trimming took 1 base from V and 3 from J, leaving 10 bases between them. The V gene's germline CDR1 is MGHRA and CDR2 YSYEKL. CDR3 nucleotides: TGCGCCAGCAGCCAAGGCTCCAGGGTTGGAAACACCATATATTTT. As protein: CASSQGSRVGNTIYF.

This rearrangement joins TRBV24-1 to TRBJ1-6, with D maybe TRBD1 (6 bases). CDR1 and CDR2 (germline): KGHDR, SFDVKD. This CDR3 has 15 amino acids. Trimming took off 8 bases at V and 7 bases at J, with 17 bases between the two ends. In nucleotides, the CDR3 is TGTGCCACCACTCCCCGACAGGAATTAAATTCACCCCTCCACTTT. Residues: CATTPRQELNSPLHF.

The chain has TRBV6-5 and TRBJ2-7; the D gene is possibly TRBD2 (6 bases). V was trimmed by 7 bases and J by 1 base, leaving 17 bases between them. The germline V gene has CDR1 MNHEY and CDR2 SVGAGI. This CDR3 has 15 residues. CDR3 region: CASKIRDGGSYEQYV. CDR3 bases: TGTGCCAGCAAGATCCGGGACGGAGGGTCCTACGAGCAGTACGTC.

This chain uses TRBV7-6 with TRBJ2-3; TRBD2 matches at 8 bases. This CDR3 contains 16 residues. Germline CDR1 and CDR2: SGHVS and FNYEAQ. After removal of 5 bases from V and 3 bases from J, the junction contained 10 bases not matched to a gene. CDR3 bases: TGTGCCAGCAGCCCGGTAGGGGCGGGGGGAACAGATACGCAGTATTTT. Amino acids: CASSPVGAGGTDTQYF.

This clone turned up a few times. The chain couples TRBV6-1 to TRBJ1-4; the match to TRBD1 covers 7 bases. V lost 0 bases and J lost 6; bases outside the gene matches: 13. This CDR3 spans 18 amino acids. Germline V lookup: CDR1 MNHNS, CDR2 SASEGT. This CDR3 reads CASSEAGQFFWGDEKLFF. The DNA of the CDR3 is TGTGCCAGCAGTGAAGCGGGACAGTTTTTTTGGGGAGATGAAAAACTGTTTTTT.

The V and J genes are TRBV7-8 and TRBJ2-2; D unresolved. The CDR3 runs 16 residues. V lost 2 bases, J lost 1 base, and 11 bases lay in between. Germline V CDR1 and CDR2: SGHVS, FQNEAQ. The DNA of the CDR3 is TGTGCCAGCAGCTTATCATTTAGGAGGAACACCGGGGAGCTGTTTTTT. This translates into CASSLSFRRNTGELFF.

The chain has TRBV28 and TRBJ2-2; D is unclear. Germline values: CDR1 MDHEN, CDR2 SYDVKM. The V gene lost 7 bases and the J gene lost 3 bases, with 6 bases spanning the gap. The CDR3 spans 12 residues. CDR3 nucleotide sequence: TGTGCCAGCAACCGGGACACCGGGGAGCTGTTTTTT. Encoded protein: CASNRDTGELFF.

A single count supports this clone. The chain is built from TRBV4-3 and TRBJ1-1; D not certain. The CDR3 contains 14 residues. Trimming cost V 1 base and J 1 base, with 7 bases left between them. In germline, CDR1 is LGHNA, CDR2 YSLEER. The CDR3 DNA sequence: TGCGCCAGCAGCCAAGGGCCATCGAACACTGAAGCTTTCTTT. It yields the protein CASSQGPSNTEAFF.

The chain carries TRBV7-9 and TRBJ2-3; 10 bases map to TRBD2. The CDR3 extends over 14 amino acids. V was clipped by 4 bases and J by 6 bases; unmatched bases: 4. Germline loops: CDR1 SEHNR, CDR2 FQNEAQ (reference sequence). DNA of the CDR3: TGTGCCAGCAGCTATAGCGGGGGGACGGATACGCAGTATTTT. Its translation: CASSYSGGTDTQYF.

The genes are TRBV5-8 and TRBJ1-1; D is unclear. This CDR3 has 15 amino acids. Germline-derived CDR1 and CDR2 are SGHTS and YDEGEE. Trimming stripped 2 bases from V and 1 base from J, with 12 bases between. The CDR3 region has the DNA TGTGCCAGCAGCTTAGTTGATCGGGAGAACACTGAAGCTTTCTTT. It codes for CASSLVDRENTEAFF.

As DNA, the CDR3 is TGTGCCAGCAGTTACCGAGGACAGGGCAGGGAGACCCAGTACTTC. It encodes CASSYRGQGRETQYF. The chain has TRBV6-5 and TRBJ2-5, with 8 bases that match TRBD1. V lost 2 bases to trimming and J lost 5 bases; unmatched junction nucleotides: 7. CDR1 and CDR2 (germline): MNHEY, SVGAGI. The CDR3 contains 15 residues.

A few counts support this clone. The chain uses TRBV10-3 and TRBJ2-1; TRBD2 matches 13 bases. The CDR3 length is 15 residues. V shed 2 bases, J shed 7 bases, and the junction held 2 bases outside the gene matches. CDR1 is ENHRY and CDR2 is SYGVKD in the germline V gene. The CDR3 DNA follows: TGTGCCATCAGTGAGGGACTAGCGGGGGCGAATGAGCAGTTCTTC. It yields the protein CAISEGLAGANEQFF.

This clone was detected only a few times. The chain employs TRBV5-1 and TRBJ2-2; D perhaps matches TRBD2 (6 bases). Trimming took off 1 base at V and 4 bases at J, with 11 bases between the two ends. The CDR3 totals 15 residues. Germline V gene lookup returns CDR1 SGHRS and CDR2 YFSETQ. CDR3: CASSLRRDATGELFF. The CDR3 DNA reads TGCGCCAGCAGCTTGCGGAGGGATGCCACCGGGGAGCTGTTTTTT.

The chain couples TRBV4-2 to TRBJ1-6; TRBD1 might be the D (5 bases). The CDR3 is made up of 16 amino acids. V dropped 0 bases and J dropped 5 bases, with 11 bases sitting between them. The germline CDR1 and CDR2 sequences are LGHNA and YNFKEQ. The CDR3, as DNA: TGTGCCAGCAGCCAAGAAGAAGGGGTCGATAATTCACCCCTCCACTTT. This encodes CASSQEEGVDNSPLHF.